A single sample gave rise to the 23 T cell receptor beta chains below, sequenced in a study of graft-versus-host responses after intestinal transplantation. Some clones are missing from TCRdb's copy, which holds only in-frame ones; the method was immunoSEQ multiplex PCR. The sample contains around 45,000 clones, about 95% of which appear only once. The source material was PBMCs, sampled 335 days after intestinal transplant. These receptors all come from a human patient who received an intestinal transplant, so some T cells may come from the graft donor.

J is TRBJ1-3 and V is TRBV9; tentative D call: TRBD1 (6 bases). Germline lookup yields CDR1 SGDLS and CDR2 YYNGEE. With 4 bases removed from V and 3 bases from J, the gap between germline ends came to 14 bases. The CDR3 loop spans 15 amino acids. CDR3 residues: CASSPEGEYGNTIYF. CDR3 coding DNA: TGTGCCAGCAGCCCCGAGGGGGAATATGGAAACACCATATATTTT.

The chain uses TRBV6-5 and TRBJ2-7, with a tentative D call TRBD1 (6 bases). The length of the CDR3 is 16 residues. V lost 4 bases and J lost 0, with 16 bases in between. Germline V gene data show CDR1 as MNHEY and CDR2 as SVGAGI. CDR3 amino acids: CASSFRVGAGSYEQYF. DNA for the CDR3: TGTGCCAGCAGTTTCCGGGTGGGGGCAGGCTCCTACGAGCAGTACTTC.

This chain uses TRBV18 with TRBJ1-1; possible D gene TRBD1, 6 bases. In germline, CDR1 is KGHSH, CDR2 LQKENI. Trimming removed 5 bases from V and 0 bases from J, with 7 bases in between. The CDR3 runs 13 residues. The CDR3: CASSGQMNTEAFF. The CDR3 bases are TGTGCCAGCTCAGGACAGATGAACACTGAAGCTTTCTTT.

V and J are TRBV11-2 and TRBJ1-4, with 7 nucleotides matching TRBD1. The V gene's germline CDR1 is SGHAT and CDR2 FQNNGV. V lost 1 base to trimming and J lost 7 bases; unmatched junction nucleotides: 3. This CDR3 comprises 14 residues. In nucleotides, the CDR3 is TGTGCCAGCAGCTTAGGGACAGGCTTTGAAAAACTGTTTTTT. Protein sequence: CASSLGTGFEKLFF. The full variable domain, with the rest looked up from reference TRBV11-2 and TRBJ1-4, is EAGVAQSPRYKIIEKRQSVAFWCNPISGHATLYWYQQILGQGPKLLIQFQNNGVVDDSQLPKDRFSAERLKGVDSTLKIQPAKLEDSAVYLCASSLGTGFEKLFFGSGTQLSVL.

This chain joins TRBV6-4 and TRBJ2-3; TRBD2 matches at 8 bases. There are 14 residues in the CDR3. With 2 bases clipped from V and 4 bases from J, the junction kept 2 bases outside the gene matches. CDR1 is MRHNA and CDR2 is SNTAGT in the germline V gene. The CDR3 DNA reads TGTGCCAGCAGTGACGGGCGGGAGGCAGATACGCAGTATTTT. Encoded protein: CASSDGREADTQYF.

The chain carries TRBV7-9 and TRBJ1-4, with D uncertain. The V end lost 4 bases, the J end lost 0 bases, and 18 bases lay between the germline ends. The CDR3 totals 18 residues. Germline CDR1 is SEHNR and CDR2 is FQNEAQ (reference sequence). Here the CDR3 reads CASSSFPGDGSTNEKLFF. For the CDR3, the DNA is TGTGCCAGCAGCTCTTTCCCAGGAGACGGCTCAACTAATGAAAAACTGTTTTTT.

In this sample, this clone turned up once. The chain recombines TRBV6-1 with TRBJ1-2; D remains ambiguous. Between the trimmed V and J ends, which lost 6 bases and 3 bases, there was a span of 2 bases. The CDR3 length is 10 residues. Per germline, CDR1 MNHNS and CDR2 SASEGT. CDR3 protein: CASSDYGYTF. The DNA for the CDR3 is TGTGCCAGCAGCGACTATGGCTACACCTTC.

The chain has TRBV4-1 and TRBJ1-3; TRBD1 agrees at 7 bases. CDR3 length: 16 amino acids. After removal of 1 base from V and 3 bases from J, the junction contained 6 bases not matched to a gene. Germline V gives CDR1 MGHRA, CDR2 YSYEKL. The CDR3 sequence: CASSQVWDSDGNTIYF. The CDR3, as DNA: TGCGCCAGCAGCCAAGTTTGGGACAGCGATGGAAACACCATATATTTT.

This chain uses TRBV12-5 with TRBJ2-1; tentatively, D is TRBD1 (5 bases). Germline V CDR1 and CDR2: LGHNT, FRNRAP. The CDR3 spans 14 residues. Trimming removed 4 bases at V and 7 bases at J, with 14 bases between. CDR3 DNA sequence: TGTGCTAGTGGTTGGGCCCCCCACAGGAATGAGCAGTTCTTC. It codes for CASGWAPHRNEQFF.

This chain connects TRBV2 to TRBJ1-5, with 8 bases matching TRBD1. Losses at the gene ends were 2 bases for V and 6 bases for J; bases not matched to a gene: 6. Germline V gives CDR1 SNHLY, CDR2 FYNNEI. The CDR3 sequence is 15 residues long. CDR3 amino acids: CASSERTGTPQPQHF. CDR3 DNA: TGTGCCAGCAGTGAAAGGACAGGGACACCTCAGCCCCAGCATTTT.

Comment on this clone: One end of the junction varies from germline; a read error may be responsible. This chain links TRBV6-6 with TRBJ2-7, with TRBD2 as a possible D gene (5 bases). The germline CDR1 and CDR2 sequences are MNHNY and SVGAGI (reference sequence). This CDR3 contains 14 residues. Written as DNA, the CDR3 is TGTGCCAGCAAATCCCGGGAAGGGATCTACGAGCAGCACTTC. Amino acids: CASKSREGIYEQHF.

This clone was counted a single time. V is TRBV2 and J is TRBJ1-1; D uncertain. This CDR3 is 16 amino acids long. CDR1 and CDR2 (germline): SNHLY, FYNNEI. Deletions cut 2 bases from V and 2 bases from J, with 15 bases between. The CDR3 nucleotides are TGTGCCAGCAGTGAATTGGGTAGGGCTTCAAACACTGAAGCTTTCTTT. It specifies CASSELGRASNTEAFF.

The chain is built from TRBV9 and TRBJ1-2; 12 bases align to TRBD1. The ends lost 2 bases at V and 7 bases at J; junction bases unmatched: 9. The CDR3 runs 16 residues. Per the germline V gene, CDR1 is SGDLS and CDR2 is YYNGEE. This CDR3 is CASSVSWDRGLGGYTF. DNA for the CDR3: TGTGCCAGCAGCGTCTCCTGGGACAGGGGGCTGGGTGGCTACACCTTC.

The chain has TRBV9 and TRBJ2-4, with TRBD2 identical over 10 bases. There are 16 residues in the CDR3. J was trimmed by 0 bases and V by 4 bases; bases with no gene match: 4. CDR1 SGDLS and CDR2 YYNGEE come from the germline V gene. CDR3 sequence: CASSPRLAGAKNIQYF. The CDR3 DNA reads TGTGCCAGCAGCCCTCGACTAGCGGGAGCCAAAAACATTCAGTACTTC.

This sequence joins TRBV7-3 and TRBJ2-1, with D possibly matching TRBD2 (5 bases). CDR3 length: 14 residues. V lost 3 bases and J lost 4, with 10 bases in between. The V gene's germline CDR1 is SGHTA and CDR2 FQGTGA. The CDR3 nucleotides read TGTGCCAGCAGCTTGGCGGGTCCGTACAATGAGCAGTTCTTC. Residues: CASSLAGPYNEQFF.

CDR3 nucleotide sequence: TGTGCCAGCAGCGTCGGACAGGGCGCCCTCTCTGGGGCCAACGTCCTGACTTTC. Residues: CASSVGQGALSGANVLTF. The chain is built from TRBV7-9 and TRBJ2-6; 8 bases line up with TRBD1. Germline assignment: CDR1 SEHNR and CDR2 FQNEAQ (reference sequence). Trimming cost V 5 bases and J 0 bases; bases outside gene matches: 9. This CDR3 is 18 amino acids long. Looking up the rest from reference TRBV7-9 and TRBJ2-6 gives the full variable domain: DTGVSQNPRHKITKRGQNVTFRCDPISEHNRLYWYRQTLGQGPEFLTYFQNEAQLEKSRLLSDRFSAERPKGSFSTLEIQRTEQGDSAMYLCASSVGQGALSGANVLTFGAGSRLTVL.

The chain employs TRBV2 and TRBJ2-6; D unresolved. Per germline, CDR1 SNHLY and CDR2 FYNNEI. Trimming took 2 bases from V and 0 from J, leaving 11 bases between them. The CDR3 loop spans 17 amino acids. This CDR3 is CASSELGPNSGANVLTF. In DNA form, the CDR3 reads TGTGCCAGCAGTGAACTCGGTCCAAACTCTGGGGCCAACGTCCTGACTTTC. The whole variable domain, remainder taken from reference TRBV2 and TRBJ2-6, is EPEVTQTPSHQVTQMGQEVILRCVPISNHLYFYWYRQILGQKVEFLVSFYNNEISEKSEIFDDQFSVERPDGSNFTLKIRSTKLEDSAMYFCASSELGPNSGANVLTFGAGSRLTVL.

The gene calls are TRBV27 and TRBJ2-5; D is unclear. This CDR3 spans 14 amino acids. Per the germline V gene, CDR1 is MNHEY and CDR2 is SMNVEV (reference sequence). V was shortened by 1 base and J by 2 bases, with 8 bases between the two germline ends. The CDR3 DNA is TGTGCCAGCAGTTTATGGGATTTTCAAGAGACCCAGTACTTC. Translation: CASSLWDFQETQYF.

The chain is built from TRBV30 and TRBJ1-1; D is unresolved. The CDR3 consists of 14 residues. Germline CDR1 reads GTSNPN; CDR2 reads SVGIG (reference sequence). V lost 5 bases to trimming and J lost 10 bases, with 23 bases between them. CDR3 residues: CAWVRQTTNSRAFF. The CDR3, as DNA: TGTGCCTGGGTCCGGCAGACCACGAACTCTCGAGCTTTCTTT.

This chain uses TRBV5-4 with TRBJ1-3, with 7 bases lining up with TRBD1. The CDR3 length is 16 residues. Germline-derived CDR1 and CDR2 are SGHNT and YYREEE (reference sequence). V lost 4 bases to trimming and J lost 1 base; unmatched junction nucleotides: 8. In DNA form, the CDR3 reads TGTGCCAGCAGCGTGCCGGGACAGCCGTCTGGAAACACCATATATTTT. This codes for CASSVPGQPSGNTIYF. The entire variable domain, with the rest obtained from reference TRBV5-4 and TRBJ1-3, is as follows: ETGVTQSPTHLIKTRGQQVTLRCSSQSGHNTVSWYQQALGQGPQFIFQYYREEENGRGNFPPRFSGLQFPNYSSELNVNALELDDSALYLCASSVPGQPSGNTIYFGEGSWLTVV.

CDR3 sequence reads: CASRSPDTQYF. The CDR3 DNA reads as TGTGCCAGTAGGAGTCCGGATACGCAGTATTTT. The chain joins TRBV19 to TRBJ2-3; D unclear. V gave up 6 bases and J gave up 6 bases, with 7 bases separating them. The V gene's germline CDR1 is LNHDA and CDR2 SQIVND (reference sequence). The CDR3 has 11 amino acids.

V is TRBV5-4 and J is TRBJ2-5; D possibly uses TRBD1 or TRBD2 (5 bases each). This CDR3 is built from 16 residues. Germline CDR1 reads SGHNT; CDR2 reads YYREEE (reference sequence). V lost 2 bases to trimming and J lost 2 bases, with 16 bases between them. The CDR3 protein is CASSFFSRDQQETQYF. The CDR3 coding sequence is TGTGCCAGCAGCTTTTTCTCCAGGGACCAACAAGAGACCCAGTACTTC.

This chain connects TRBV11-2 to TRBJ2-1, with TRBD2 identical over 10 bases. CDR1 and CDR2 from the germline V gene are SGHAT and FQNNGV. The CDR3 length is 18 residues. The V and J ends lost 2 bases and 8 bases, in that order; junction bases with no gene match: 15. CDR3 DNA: TGTGCCAGCAGCTTACCCTACCTAGCTAGCGGGAGAGGGTATGAGCAGTTCTTC. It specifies CASSLPYLASGRGYEQFF.